This TCR beta chain comes out of a study of T cell responses to AZD1222 COVID-19 vaccine. Worth noting for this clone: Antigen unknown.

Study-level results: When two AZD1222 doses had been given, Spike-specific TCR breadth and depth rose. Donors, mostly white British, included more females; clonal diversity was possibly underestimated. After the peak T cell response, and only then, were repertoires sampled. Unmutated variant regions reportedly attract nearly half of all spike-specific TCRs.

Sequenced by immunoSEQ multiplex PCR; TCRdb stores in-frame clones only, minus some. This table has about 150,000 clones, 88% appearing once. The sequence was obtained from an adult in good health. The source material was peripheral blood, sampled on day 0 of AZD1222 vaccination.

CDR3 DNA: TGTGCCAGCAGCCAAGACGGTCAGCCCCAGCATTTT. Its translation: CASSQDGQPQHF. The rearrangement links TRBV3-1 (or the pseudogene TRBV3-2) to TRBJ1-5; D is undetermined. V was trimmed by 0 bases and J by 6 bases, leaving 3 bases between them. Germline loops: CDR1 LGHDT, CDR2 YNNKEL (reference sequence). CDR3 length: 12 amino acids.